These 8 T cell receptor beta chains were all obtained from the same sample, sequenced in a study of blood T cells in healthy people across ages. Next came a second PCR, run for about 7 to 12 cycles, which used a sample-barcoded 5' primer along with a J-beta primer mix. One entry per CDR3 protein, called by TCRdb with MiXCR from the 5' RACE reads. The sample contains about 620,000 distinct CDR3 sequences, around 21% of which appear only once. The sequencing sample was made of blood. The receptors shown here come from a man between 65 and 80 years old in good health.

This chain uses TRBV10-2 with TRBJ2-3; 11 positions agree with TRBD2. The ends lost 10 bases at V and 2 bases at J; junction bases unmatched: 8. Germline CDR1 and CDR2: WSHSY and SAAADI. The CDR3 has 15 residues. The CDR3 DNA sequence: TGCGCCATAAGACCGGGACTAGCGGACACAGATACGCAGTATTTT. This gives the protein CAIRPGLADTDTQYF.

The rearrangement joins TRBV7-2 to TRBJ2-1, with D uncertain. Deletions cut 1 base from V and 2 bases from J, with 9 bases between. The CDR3 sequence is 15 residues long. The germline gives CDR1 SGHTA, CDR2 FQGNSA. CDR3 coding DNA: TGTGCCAGCAGCTTAGACTCGTTCCCCTACAATGAGCAGTTCTTC. Residues: CASSLDSFPYNEQFF.

The table lists this clonotype with a few counts. This chain joins TRBV20-1 and TRBJ1-1, with D uncertain. V dropped 6 bases and J dropped 1 base, with 12 bases sitting between them. The CDR3 spans 13 residues. CDR1 DFQATT and CDR2 SNEGSKA come from the germline V gene (reference sequence). The CDR3, as DNA: TGCAGTGCCCGACGACACCCGAACACTGAAGCTTTCTTT. It yields the protein CSARRHPNTEAFF.

This clonotype was observed a few times. The rearrangement links TRBV5-1 to TRBJ1-4; 7 bases match TRBD1. CDR1 and CDR2 (germline): SGHRS, YFSETQ. The CDR3 is 14 amino acids. The J segment lost 3 bases and the V segment lost 4 bases, leaving 3 bases of the junction unmatched. The CDR3 is CASSTGQSNEKLFF. Here the CDR3 DNA reads TGCGCCAGCAGCACGGGACAGTCTAATGAAAAACTGTTTTTT.

This clonotype was recorded at least ten times. The chain couples TRBV29-1 to TRBJ2-5; maybe TRBD1 (6 bases). The CDR3 length is 14 residues. The germline V gene has CDR1 SQVTM and CDR2 ANQGSEA. V lost 6 bases, J lost 2 bases, and 16 bases lay in between. This CDR3 reads CSVWERTAQETQYF. The CDR3 DNA sequence: TGCAGCGTCTGGGAACGGACAGCTCAAGAGACCCAGTACTTC.

The sample holds a few counts of this clonotype. V and J are TRBV29-1 and TRBJ2-7; D is ambiguous. In germline, CDR1 is SQVTM, CDR2 ANQGSEA. Trimming took 7 bases from V and 0 from J, leaving 10 bases between them. This CDR3 comprises 12 residues. In DNA form, the CDR3 reads TGCAGCGCCCTCGGACCCTCCTACGAGCAGTACTTC. Protein: CSALGPSYEQYF.

The chain carries TRBV20-1 and TRBJ2-5; 15 bases fit TRBD2. The assigned J gene may be wrong: the sequence end matches TRBJ2-1 better. The length of the CDR3 is 17 residues. Germline values: CDR1 DFQATT, CDR2 SNEGSKA (reference sequence). The CDR3 nucleotides read TGCAGTGCTAGAGATCGGGGGACTAGCGGGAGGAAGAATGAGCAGTTCTTC. Translating it yields CSARDRGTSGRKNEQFF.

The chain has TRBV5-6 and TRBJ2-5; TRBD1 matches 8 bases. The J call could be wrong; TRBJ2-7 is a better fit for the DNA end. Germline V gene lookup returns CDR1 SGHDT and CDR2 YYEEEE. The CDR3 has 16 residues. In DNA, the CDR3 is TGTGCCAGCAGCTTGGGTAGCTTGGACAGGGCCTACGAGCAGTACTTC. Protein sequence: CASSLGSLDRAYEQYF.